The source of this T cell receptor beta chain is a study of shared clonotypes between healthy human individuals. CD8 memory was a combination that joined CD45RO+ cells with CCR7-negative CD45RA+ TemRA cells. For this clone: The antigen remains undetermined.

TCRdb keeps only in-frame clones here, not all; method: immunoSEQ multiplex PCR. The sample lists about 380,000 clones, 95% to 97% occurring once. Study conclusions and caveats: Generation of non-shared clonotypes was less probable than generation of clonotypes shared by all four donors.

Germline loops: CDR1 SNHLY, CDR2 FYNNEI. The CDR3 has 16 residues. The V and J ends lost 4 bases and 7 bases respectively, with 17 bases between them. What was sequenced was memory CD8+ T cells sorted from blood. Subset noted: CD45RO+ cells pooled with CCR7-negative TemRA cells. The chain couples TRBV2 to TRBJ1-6; D unresolved. The clonotype was recovered from a man aged 30 to 45 in good health. CDR3 loop: CASSVPSPSLNSPLHF. CDR3 nucleotides: TGTGCCAGCAGTGTTCCCAGCCCTTCTCTAAATTCACCCCTCCACTTT. Full variable domain (missing parts from reference TRBV2 and TRBJ1-6): EPEVTQTPSHQVTQMGQEVILRCVPISNHLYFYWYRQILGQKVEFLVSFYNNEISEKSEIFDDQFSVERPDGSNFTLKIRSTKLEDSAMYFCASSVPSPSLNSPLHFGNGTRLTVT.